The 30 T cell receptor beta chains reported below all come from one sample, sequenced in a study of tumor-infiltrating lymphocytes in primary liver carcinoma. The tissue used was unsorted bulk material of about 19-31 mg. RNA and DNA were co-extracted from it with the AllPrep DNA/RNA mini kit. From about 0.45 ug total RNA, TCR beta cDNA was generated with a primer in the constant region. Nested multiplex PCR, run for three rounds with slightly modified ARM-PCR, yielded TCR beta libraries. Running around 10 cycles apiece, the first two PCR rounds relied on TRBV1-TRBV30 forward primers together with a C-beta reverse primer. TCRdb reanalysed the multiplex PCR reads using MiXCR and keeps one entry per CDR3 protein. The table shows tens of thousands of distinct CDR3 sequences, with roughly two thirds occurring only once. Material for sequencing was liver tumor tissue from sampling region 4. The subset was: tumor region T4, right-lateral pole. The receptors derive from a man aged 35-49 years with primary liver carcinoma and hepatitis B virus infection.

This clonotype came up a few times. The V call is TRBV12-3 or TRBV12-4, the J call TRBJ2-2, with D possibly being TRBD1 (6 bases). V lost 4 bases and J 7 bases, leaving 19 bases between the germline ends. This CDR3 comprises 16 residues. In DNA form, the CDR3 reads TGTGCCAGCAGTTCAGGGCAGGGGAGAGCGGTCGGGGAGCTGTTTTTT. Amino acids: CASSSGQGRAVGELFF.

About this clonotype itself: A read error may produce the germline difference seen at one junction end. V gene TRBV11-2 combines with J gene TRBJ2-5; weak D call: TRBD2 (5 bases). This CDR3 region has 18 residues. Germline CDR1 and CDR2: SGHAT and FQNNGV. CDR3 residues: CASSLARLALGKEEAHYF. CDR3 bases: TGTGCCAGCAGCTTAGCGAGGCTAGCCCTGGGAAAAGAAGAGGCCCATTACTTC.

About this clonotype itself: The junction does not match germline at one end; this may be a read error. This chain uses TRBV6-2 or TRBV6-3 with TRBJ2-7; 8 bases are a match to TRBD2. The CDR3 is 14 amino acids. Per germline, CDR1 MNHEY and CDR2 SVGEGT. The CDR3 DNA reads TGTCCCAGCAGTTACTCGACTAGCGCCTACGAGCAGTACTTC. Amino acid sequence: CPSSYSTSAYEQYF.

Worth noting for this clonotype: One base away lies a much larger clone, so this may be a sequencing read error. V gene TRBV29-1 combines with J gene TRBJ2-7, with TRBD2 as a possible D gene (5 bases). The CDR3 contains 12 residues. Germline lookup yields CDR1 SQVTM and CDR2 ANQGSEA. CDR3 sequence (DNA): TGCGGCGGCGGAACCGGGGACTACGAGCAGTACTTC. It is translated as CGGGTGDYEQYF.

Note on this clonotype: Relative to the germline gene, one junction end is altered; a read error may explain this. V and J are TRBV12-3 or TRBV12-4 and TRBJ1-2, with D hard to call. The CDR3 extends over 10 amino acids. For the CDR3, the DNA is TGTGTCAGCAGACTGTCTGGCTACACCTTC. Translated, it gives CVSRLSGYTF.

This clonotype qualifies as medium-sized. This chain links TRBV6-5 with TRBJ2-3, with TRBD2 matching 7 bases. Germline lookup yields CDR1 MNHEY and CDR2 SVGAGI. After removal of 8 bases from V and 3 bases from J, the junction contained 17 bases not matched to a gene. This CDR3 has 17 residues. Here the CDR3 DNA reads TGTGCCAGCCACGAACAGGACGGGAGGAAGGAGACAGATACGCAGTATTTT. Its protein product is CASHEQDGRKETDTQYF.

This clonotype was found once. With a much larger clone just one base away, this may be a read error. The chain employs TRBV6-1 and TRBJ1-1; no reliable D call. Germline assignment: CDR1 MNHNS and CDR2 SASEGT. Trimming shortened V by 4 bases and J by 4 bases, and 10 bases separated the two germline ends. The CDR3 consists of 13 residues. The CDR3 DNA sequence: TGTGCCAGCAGTGGGTGGAAGAGCACTGAAGCTTTCTTT. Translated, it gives CASSGWKSTEAFF.

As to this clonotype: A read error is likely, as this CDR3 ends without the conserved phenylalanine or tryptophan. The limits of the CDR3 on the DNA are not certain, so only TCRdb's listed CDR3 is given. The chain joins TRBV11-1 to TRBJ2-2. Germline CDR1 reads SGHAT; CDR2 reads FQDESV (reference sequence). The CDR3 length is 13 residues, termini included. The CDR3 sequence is CAGSLVHFGELLS.

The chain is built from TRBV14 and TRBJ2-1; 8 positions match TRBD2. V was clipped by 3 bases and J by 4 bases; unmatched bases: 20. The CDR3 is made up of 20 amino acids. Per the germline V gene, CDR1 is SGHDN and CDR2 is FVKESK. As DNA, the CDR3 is TGTGCCAGCAGCCATAACCCGGGGACTAGTGGACGTAAAAAGTACAATGAGCAGTTCTTC. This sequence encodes CASSHNPGTSGRKKYNEQFF.

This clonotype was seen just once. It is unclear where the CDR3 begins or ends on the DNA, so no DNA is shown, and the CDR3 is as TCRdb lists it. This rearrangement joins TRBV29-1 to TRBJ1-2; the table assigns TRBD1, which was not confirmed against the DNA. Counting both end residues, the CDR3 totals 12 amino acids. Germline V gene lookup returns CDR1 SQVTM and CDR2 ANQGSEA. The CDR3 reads CSAGRGDYGCTF.

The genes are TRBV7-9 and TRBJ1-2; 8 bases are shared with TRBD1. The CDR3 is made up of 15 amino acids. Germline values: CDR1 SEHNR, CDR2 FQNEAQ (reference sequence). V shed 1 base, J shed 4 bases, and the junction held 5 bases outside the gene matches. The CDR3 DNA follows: TGTGCCAGCAGCTTAGGCCCAGGGGGCGCCTATGGCTACACCTTC. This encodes CASSLGPGGAYGYTF.

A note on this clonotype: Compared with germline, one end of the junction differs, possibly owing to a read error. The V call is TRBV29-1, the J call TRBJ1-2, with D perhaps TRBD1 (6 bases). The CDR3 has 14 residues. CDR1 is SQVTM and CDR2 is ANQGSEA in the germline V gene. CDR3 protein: CSAKFGQSIYGYTF. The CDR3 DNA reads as TGCAGCGCCAAGTTTGGACAGTCGATCTATGGCTATACCTTC.

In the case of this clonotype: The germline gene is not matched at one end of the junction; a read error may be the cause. The CDR3 coding sequence is TGTGCCAGCAGTTACACCGGGGCCGCATACGGGGAGCTGCTTTTT. Its protein is CASSYTGAAYGELLF. The V and J genes are TRBV6-2 or TRBV6-3 and TRBJ2-2, with D perhaps given as TRBD1 or TRBD2 (5 bases each). Germline CDR1 is MNHEY and CDR2 is SVGEGT. This CDR3 has 15 residues.

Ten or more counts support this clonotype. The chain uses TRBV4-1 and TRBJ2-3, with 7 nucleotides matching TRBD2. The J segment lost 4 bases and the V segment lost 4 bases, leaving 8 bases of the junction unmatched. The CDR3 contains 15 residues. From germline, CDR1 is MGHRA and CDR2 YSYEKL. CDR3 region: CASSPWGGSADTQYF. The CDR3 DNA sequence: TGCGCCAGCAGCCCCTGGGGGGGGTCGGCAGATACGCAGTATTTT.

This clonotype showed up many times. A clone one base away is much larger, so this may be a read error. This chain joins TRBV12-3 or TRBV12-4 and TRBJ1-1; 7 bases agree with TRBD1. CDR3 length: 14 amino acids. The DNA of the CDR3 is TGTGCCAGCGGTTTATGGGACAGGAACACTGAAGCTTTCTTT. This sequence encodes CASGLWDRNTEAFF.

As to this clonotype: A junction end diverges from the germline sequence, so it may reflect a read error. The CDR3 DNA is TGTGCCAGTAGTGACAACTCTGGGGCCAACGTCCTGACTTTC. Amino acids: CASSDNSGANVLTF. The chain employs TRBV6-4 and TRBJ2-6; D not resolved. This CDR3 contains 14 residues. Germline loops: CDR1 MRHNA, CDR2 SNTAGT.

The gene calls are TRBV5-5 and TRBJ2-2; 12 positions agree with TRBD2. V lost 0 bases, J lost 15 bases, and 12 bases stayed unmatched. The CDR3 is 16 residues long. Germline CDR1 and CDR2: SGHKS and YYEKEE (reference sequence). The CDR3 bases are TGTGCCAGCAGCTTGGGATGGACTAGCGGGACCGGGGACTTGTTTTTT. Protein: CASSLGWTSGTGDLFF.

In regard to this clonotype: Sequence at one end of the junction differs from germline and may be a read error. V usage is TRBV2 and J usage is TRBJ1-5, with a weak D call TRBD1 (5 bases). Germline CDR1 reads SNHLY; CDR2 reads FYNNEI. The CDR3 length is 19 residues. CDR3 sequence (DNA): TGTGCCAGCAGTGATAGGAACCCCCGAAGGGGCGCAGGCAATCAGCCACAGCATTTT. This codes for CASSDRNPRRGAGNQPQHF.

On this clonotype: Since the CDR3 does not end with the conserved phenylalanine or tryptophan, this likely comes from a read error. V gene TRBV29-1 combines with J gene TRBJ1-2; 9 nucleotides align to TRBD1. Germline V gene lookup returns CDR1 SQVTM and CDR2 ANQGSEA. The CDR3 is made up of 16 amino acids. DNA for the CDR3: TGCGGCGTTGAAAAAAGTCAGGGGGACAGGGACTATGGCTACACCTCC. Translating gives CGVEKSQGDRDYGYTS.

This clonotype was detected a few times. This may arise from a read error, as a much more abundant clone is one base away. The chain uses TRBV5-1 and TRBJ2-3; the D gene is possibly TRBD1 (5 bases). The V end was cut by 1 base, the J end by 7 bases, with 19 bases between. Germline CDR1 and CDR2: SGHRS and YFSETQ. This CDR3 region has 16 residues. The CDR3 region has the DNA TGCGCCAGCAGCTTGACAGGATGGGGTAGGACATATACGCAGTATTTT. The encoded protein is CASSLTGWGRTYTQYF.

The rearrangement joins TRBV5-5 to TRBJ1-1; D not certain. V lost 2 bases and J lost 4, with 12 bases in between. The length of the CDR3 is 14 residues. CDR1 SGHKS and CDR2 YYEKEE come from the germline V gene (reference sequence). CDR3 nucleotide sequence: TGTGCCAGCAGCTTAAGTTTCACGATCACTGAAGCTTTCTTT. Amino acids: CASSLSFTITEAFF.

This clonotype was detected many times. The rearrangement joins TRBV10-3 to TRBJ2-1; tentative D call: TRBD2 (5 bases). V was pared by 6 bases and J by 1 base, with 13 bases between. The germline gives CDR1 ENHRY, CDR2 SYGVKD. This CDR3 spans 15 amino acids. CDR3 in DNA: TGTGCCATCAGCCCGACTATCCAATCCTACAATGAGCAGTTCTTC. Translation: CAISPTIQSYNEQFF.

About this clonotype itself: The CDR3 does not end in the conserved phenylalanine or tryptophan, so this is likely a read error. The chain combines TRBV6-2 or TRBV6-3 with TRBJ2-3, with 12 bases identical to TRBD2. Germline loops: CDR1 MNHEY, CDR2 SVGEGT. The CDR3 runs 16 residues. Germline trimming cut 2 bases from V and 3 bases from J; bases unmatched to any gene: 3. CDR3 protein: CASSYLAGGPTDTQYY. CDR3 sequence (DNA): TGTGCCAGCAGTTACCTAGCGGGAGGGCCGACAGATACGCAGTATTAT.

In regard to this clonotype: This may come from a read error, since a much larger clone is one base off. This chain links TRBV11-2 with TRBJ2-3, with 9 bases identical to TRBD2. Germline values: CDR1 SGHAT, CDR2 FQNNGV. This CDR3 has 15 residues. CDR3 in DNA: TGTGCCAGCAGCGATAGCGGGAGATTTACAGATATGCAGAATTTT. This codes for CASSDSGRFTDMQNF.

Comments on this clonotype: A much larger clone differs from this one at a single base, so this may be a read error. As DNA, the CDR3 is TGTGCCAGCAGTTGGATTAGCGGGAGCACCTACGAACAGTACTTC. Protein: CASSWISGSTYEQYF. The chain combines TRBV6-5 with TRBJ2-7; 9 nucleotides agree with TRBD2. CDR1 and CDR2 from the germline V gene are MNHEY and SVGAGI. The CDR3 extends over 15 amino acids.

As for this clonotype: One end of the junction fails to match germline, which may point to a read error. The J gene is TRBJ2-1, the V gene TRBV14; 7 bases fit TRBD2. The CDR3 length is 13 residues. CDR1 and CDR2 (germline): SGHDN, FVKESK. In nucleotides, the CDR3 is TGTGCCAGCAGCCCCCGGGAGGTCGGGGAGCAGCTCTTC. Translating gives CASSPREVGEQLF.

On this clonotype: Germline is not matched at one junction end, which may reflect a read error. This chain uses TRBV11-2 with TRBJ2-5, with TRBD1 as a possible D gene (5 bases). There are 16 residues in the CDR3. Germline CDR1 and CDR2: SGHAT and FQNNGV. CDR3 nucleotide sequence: TGTGCCGGCAGCTTAGGGGCCTTGGAAGGACAAGAGAGCCAGTACTTC. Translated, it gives CAGSLGALEGQESQYF.

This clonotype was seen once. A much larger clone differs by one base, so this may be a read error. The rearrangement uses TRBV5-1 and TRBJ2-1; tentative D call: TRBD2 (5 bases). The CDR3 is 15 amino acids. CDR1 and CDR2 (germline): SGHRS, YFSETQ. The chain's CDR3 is CASRLVGEPYNGQFF. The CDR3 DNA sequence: TGCGCCAGCAGGTTGGTTGGGGAGCCCTACAATGGGCAGTTCTTC.

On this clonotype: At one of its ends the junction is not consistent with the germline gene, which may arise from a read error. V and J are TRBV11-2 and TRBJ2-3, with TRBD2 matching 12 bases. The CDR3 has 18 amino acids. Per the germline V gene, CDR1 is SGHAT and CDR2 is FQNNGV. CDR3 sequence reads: CASSLGWTSGMAEDMQYF. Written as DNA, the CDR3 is TGTGCCAGCAGCTTAGGATGGACTAGCGGGATGGCCGAAGATATGCAGTATTTT.

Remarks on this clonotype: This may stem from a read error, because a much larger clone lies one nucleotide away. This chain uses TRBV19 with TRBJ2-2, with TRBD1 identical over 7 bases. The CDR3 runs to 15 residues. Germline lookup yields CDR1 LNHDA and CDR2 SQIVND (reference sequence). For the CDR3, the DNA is TGTGCCAGTATTAAGGGGACAGTGAACACCGTGGAGCTGTTTTTT. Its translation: CASIKGTVNTVELFF.